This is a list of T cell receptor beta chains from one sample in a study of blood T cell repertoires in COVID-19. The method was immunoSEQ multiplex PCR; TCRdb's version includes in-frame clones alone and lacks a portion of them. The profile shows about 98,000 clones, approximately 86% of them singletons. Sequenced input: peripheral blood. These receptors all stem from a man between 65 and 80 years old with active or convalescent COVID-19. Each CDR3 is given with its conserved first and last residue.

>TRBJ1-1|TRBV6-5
CASSYVEGGEAFF
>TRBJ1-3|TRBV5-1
CASSSAGQGTGNTIYF
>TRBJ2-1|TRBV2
CASRPGTLDNEQFF
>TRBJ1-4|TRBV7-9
CASSSDRGNEKLFF
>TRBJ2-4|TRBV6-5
CASRHAGGGIQYF
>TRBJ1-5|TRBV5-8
CASSGDRGMADQPQHF
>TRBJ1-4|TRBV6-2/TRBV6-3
CASSYFPGTGDEKLFF
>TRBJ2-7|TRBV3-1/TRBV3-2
CASSHGLAGYYEQYF
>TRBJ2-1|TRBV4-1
CASSQGRGSYNEQFF
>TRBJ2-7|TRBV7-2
CASSLLRSSYEQYF
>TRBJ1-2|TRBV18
CASSPTWTGEGYTF
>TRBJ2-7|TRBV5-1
CASSLSPGQGSYEQYF
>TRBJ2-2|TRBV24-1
CATSDSKAGLFF
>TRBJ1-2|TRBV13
CASSFFRGEANYGYTF
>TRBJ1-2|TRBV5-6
CASSKGRTNYGYTF
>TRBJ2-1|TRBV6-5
CASSPRQGAGNEQFF
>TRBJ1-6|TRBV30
CAWNYQGPPLHF
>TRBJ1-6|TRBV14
CASSLLAQGGSPLHF
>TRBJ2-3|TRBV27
CASSSDREMYTDTQYF
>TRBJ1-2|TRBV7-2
CASSLEGVTAYTF
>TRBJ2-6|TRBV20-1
CSASLAGANVLTF
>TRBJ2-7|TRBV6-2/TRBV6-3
CASSPHYEQYF
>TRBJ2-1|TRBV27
CASSLGLSLMGGEQFF
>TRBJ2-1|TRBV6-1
CASSEARLTGNEQFF
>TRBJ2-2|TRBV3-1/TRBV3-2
CASSQGLAASNTGELFF
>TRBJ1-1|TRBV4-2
CASSQEAGRLPEAFF
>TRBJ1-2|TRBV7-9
CASSPFQGTNYGYTF